The 14 T cell receptor beta chains in this list originate from one sample, sequenced in a study of CD8+ T cells in alopecia areata. Reverse transcription of extracted RNA yielded cDNA, which provided the sequencing template. Data came from immunoSEQ multiplex PCR; TCRdb stores just in-frame clones and leaves some out. The sample records 140,000 to 150,000 clones, around 50% being singletons. Treatment reported: oral pan-JAK inhibitor, 5-10 mg twice daily. Sequenced here: CD8+ T cells sorted from blood, sampled at week 4, from a patient treated with tofacitinib. These receptors were taken from a human donor with alopecia areata.

The chain couples TRBV7-9 to TRBJ2-3; perhaps TRBD2 as D (5 bases). The V gene's germline CDR1 is SEHNR and CDR2 FQNEAQ (reference sequence). This CDR3 has 15 residues. V dropped 7 bases and J dropped 1 base, with 15 bases sitting between them. Here the CDR3 DNA reads TGTGCCAGCAACTATCCCGGGGTGGGCACAGATACGCAGTATTTT. This codes for CASNYPGVGTDTQYF.

V usage is TRBV27 and J usage is TRBJ2-2; 9 nucleotides line up with TRBD1. CDR1 MNHEY and CDR2 SMNVEV come from the germline V gene (reference sequence). The CDR3 extends over 15 amino acids. The junction had 5 bases not matched to a gene; V was cut back by 4 bases and J by 5 bases. The CDR3 is CASSWGQGGTGELFF. CDR3 nucleotide sequence: TGTGCCAGCAGTTGGGGACAGGGTGGAACCGGGGAGCTGTTTTTT.

The chain recombines TRBV19 with TRBJ2-3, with 7 bases matching TRBD1. CDR3 length: 14 amino acids. Germline V gene data show CDR1 as LNHDA and CDR2 as SQIVND (reference sequence). Trimming cost V 2 bases and J 7 bases; bases outside gene matches: 6. The CDR3 is CASSIPGQANTQYF. The CDR3 bases are TGTGCCAGTAGTATACCCGGACAGGCGAATACGCAGTATTTT. The full variable domain, completed using reference TRBV19 and TRBJ2-3, is DGGITQSPKYLFRKEGQNVTLSCEQNLNHDAMYWYRQDPGQGLRLIYYSQIVNDFQKGDIAEGYSVSREKKESFPLTVTSAQKNPTAFYLCASSIPGQANTQYFGPGTRLTVL.

The chain uses TRBV7-8 and TRBJ2-7, with no clear D. Trimming pared 0 bases from V and 3 bases from J, leaving 6 bases between. CDR1 SGHVS and CDR2 FQNEAQ come from the germline V gene. The CDR3 is 13 amino acids. The CDR3 sequence is CASSLAPDYEQYF. The DNA of the CDR3 is TGTGCCAGCAGCTTAGCCCCTGACTACGAGCAGTACTTC. Full variable domain (rest looked up from reference TRBV7-8 and TRBJ2-7): GAGVSQSPRYKVAKRGQDVALRCDPISGHVSLFWYQQALGQGPEFLTYFQNEAQLDKSGLPSDRFFAERPEGSVSTLKIQRTQQEDSAVYLCASSLAPDYEQYFGPGTRLTVT.

V gene TRBV2 combines with J gene TRBJ1-3; no reliable D call. The germline CDR1 and CDR2 sequences are SNHLY and FYNNEI. V gave up 8 bases and J gave up 7 bases, with 15 bases separating them. This CDR3 has 13 amino acids. This CDR3 reads CASGSNLGNTIYF. CDR3 DNA: TGTGCCAGCGGATCCAATCTGGGGAACACCATATATTTT.

CDR3 sequence (DNA): TGCGCCAGCAGCCAAGATCTAGGCGAGAGCTCCTACAATGAGCAGTTCTTC. It translates to CASSQDLGESSYNEQFF. The V call is TRBV4-3, the J call TRBJ2-1; D unclear. Germline assignment: CDR1 LGHNA and CDR2 YSLEER. The ends were cut back, 0 bases at V and 0 bases at J, with 12 bases in the middle. This CDR3 has 17 residues.

The chain couples TRBV5-1 to TRBJ1-1; the match to TRBD1 covers 7 bases. The germline CDR1 and CDR2 sequences are SGHRS and YFSETQ. The CDR3 totals 14 residues. J gave up 8 bases and V 0 bases, and 7 bases lay outside the gene matches. CDR3 loop: CASSLGGQKKEAFF. DNA for the CDR3: TGCGCCAGCAGCTTGGGGGGACAGAAGAAAGAAGCTTTCTTT.

This clone showed up just a few times. This CDR3 is CASSFQGDTGELFF. For the CDR3, the DNA is TGTGCCAGCAGTTTCCAGGGGGACACCGGGGAGCTGTTTTTT. The rearrangement links TRBV28 to TRBJ2-2, with 7 positions matching TRBD1. This CDR3 spans 14 amino acids. The germline gives CDR1 MDHEN, CDR2 SYDVKM. Trimming at V came to 3 bases and at J to 3 bases, leaving 1 base not matched to a gene.

This clone was found once. The chain recombines TRBV4-1 with TRBJ2-1, with D uncertain. From germline, CDR1 is MGHRA and CDR2 YSYEKL. The CDR3 spans 16 residues. V was shortened by 0 bases and J by 5 bases, with 14 bases between the two germline ends. The CDR3 DNA reads as TGCGCCAGCAGCCAAGATTGGGGAAGGTACGACAATGAGCAGTTCTTC. Residues: CASSQDWGRYDNEQFF.

The J gene is TRBJ2-7, the V gene TRBV9, with D tentatively TRBD1 or TRBD2 (5 bases each). The germline CDR1 and CDR2 sequences are SGDLS and YYNGEE. CDR3 length: 15 amino acids. V was pared by 2 bases and J by 5 bases, with 17 bases between. The CDR3 DNA follows: TGTGCCAGCAGCGTTACTAGTTCAGGGACCCACGAGCAGTACTTC. It encodes CASSVTSSGTHEQYF.

V is TRBV27 and J is TRBJ2-1; 8 bases are shared with TRBD2. V lost 3 bases to trimming and J lost 3 bases; unmatched junction nucleotides: 7. The CDR3 consists of 16 residues. The germline V gene encodes CDR1 MNHEY and CDR2 SMNVEV (reference sequence). CDR3 in DNA: TGTGCCAGCAGTTTTGGGCGGGGGGCCTTCTACAATGAGCAGTTCTTC. Amino acid sequence: CASSFGRGAFYNEQFF.

Here the CDR3 DNA reads TGCGCCAGCAGTCAATCTTACAATCAGCCCCAGCATTTT. Protein product: CASSQSYNQPQHF. This chain uses TRBV23-1 with TRBJ1-5; D is unresolved. Being an ORF, TRBV23-1 has a function that is uncertain. The germline V and J ends were trimmed by 0 bases and 3 bases, with 3 bases remaining between them. The length of the CDR3 is 13 residues.

The rearrangement links TRBV2 to TRBJ2-1, with 7 bases lining up with TRBD1. Germline V gene sequence: CDR1 SNHLY, CDR2 FYNNEI. This CDR3 comprises 13 residues. Losses at the gene ends were 10 bases for V and 3 bases for J; bases not matched to a gene: 6. CDR3 region: CANQGELYNEQFF. The CDR3 coding sequence is TGTGCCAACCAGGGGGAACTCTACAATGAGCAGTTCTTC.

This chain joins TRBV29-1 and TRBJ2-1; 7 nucleotides line up with TRBD1. Trimming removed 3 bases from V and 7 bases from J; junction bases left unmatched: 15. This CDR3 is 16 amino acids long. Germline V gene data show CDR1 as SQVTM and CDR2 as ANQGSEA. CDR3 protein: CSVELTGAILINEQFF. In DNA form, the CDR3 reads TGCAGCGTTGAGCTCACAGGGGCGATCCTTATTAATGAGCAGTTCTTC.